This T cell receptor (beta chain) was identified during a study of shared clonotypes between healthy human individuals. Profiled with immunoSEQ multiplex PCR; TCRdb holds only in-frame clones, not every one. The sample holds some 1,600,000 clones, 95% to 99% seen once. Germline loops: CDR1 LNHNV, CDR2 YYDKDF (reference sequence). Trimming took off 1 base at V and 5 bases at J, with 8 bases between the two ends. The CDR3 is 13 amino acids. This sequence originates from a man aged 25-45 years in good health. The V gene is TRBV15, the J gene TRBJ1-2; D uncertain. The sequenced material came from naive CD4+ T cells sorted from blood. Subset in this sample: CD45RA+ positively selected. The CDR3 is CATSRVSRYGYTF. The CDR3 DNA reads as TGTGCCACCAGCAGAGTCAGTCGATATGGCTACACCTTC.